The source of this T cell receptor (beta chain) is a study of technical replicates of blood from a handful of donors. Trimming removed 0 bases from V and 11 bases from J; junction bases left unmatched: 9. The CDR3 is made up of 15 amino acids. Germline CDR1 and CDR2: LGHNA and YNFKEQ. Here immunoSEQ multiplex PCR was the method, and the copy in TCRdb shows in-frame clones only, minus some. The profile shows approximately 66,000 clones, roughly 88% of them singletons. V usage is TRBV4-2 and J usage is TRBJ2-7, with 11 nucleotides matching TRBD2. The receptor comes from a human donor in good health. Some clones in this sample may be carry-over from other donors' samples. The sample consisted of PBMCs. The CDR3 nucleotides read TGTGCCAGCAGCCAAGAACTAACTAGCGGGAGAGGGAAGTACTTC. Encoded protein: CASSQELTSGRGKYF.